This T cell receptor beta chain appears in the sequencing data of a study of blood T cell repertoires in COVID-19. Overall study context: The samples span acute and convalescent COVID-19 from the United States, Italy and Spain. T cells, B-cell-depleted T cells, or PBMCs supplied cDNA or gDNA.

CDR1 and CDR2 from the germline V gene are MDHEN and SYDVKM. With V trimmed by 5 bases and J by 6 bases, 18 bases remained unmatched. The CDR3 covers 17 residues. How the authors handled the data: Estimates of nucleated cell counts were drawn from the amplification of reference gene primers. Assay used: immunoSEQ multiplex PCR; TCRdb lists only in-frame clones, some missing. D and trimming come from the DNA, and the V and J calls and clone size come from that table. Here the sample spans more than 65,000 clones, approximately 88% being singletons. This chain links TRBV28 with TRBJ2-7; TRBD1 matches at 8 bases. The origin of this receptor is a human donor in a cohort sampled during active COVID-19. The sample consisted of peripheral blood. CDR3 coding DNA: TGTGCCAGCAGTACCGGACAGGGACTGGCCTCAAAAGGCGAGCAGTACTTC. It is translated as CASSTGQGLASKGEQYF.